The 20 T cell receptor beta chains reported below all come from one sample, sequenced in a study of cytomegalovirus exposure and HLA in healthy donors. The PCR ran on 60 Vbeta and 13 Jbeta primers. The method was immunoSEQ multiplex PCR; TCRdb's version includes in-frame clones alone and lacks a portion of them. This repertoire shows more than 90,000 clones, roughly 63% found once; its top ten account for more than 2.5%. The sequenced sample consisted of PBMCs. The receptors were sampled from a man aged 45-65 years in good health and CMV-seronegative.

The chain links TRBV23-1 to TRBJ2-7; D is unresolved. TRBV23-1 is given ORF status, its function remaining uncertain. This CDR3 spans 13 amino acids. The V gene lost 0 bases and the J gene lost 3 bases, with 6 bases spanning the gap. This CDR3 reads CASSQSECYEQYV. In DNA form, the CDR3 reads TGCGCCAGCAGTCAATCGGAGTGCTACGAGCAGTACGTC.

The gene calls are TRBV9 and TRBJ2-1; 7 bases line up with TRBD1. Germline loops: CDR1 SGDLS, CDR2 YYNGEE. The ends lost 2 bases at V and 8 bases at J; junction bases unmatched: 10. The CDR3 runs 15 residues. The CDR3 coding sequence is TGTGCCAGCAGCGTGGGGCGCAGGGGGTATCATGAGCAGTTCTTC. It yields the protein CASSVGRRGYHEQFF.

The CDR3 region is CASSLASGGASDTQYF. In nucleotides, the CDR3 is TGCGCCAGCAGCTTGGCTAGCGGGGGGGCCTCAGATACGCAGTATTTT. V and J are TRBV5-1 and TRBJ2-3; 12 bases are a match to TRBD2. The CDR3 loop spans 16 amino acids. CDR1 and CDR2 from the germline V gene are SGHRS and YFSETQ. The V segment lost 0 bases and the J segment 4 bases; nucleotides outside the gene matches: 3.

V is TRBV6-1 and J is TRBJ1-6; D gene uncertain. The V end was cut by 3 bases, the J end by 2 bases, with 20 bases between. Germline V lookup: CDR1 MNHNS, CDR2 SASEGT. The CDR3 covers 19 residues. The CDR3 here is CASSDPGGPPFTYNSPLHF. The CDR3 DNA reads as TGTGCCAGCAGTGATCCCGGAGGCCCTCCCTTTACCTATAATTCACCCCTCCACTTT.

This clone was seen a handful of times. This sequence joins TRBV9 and TRBJ2-2, with TRBD2 identical over 13 bases. This CDR3 contains 19 residues. Germline V gene data show CDR1 as SGDLS and CDR2 as YYNGEE. J was trimmed by 5 bases and V by 3 bases; bases with no gene match: 13. Here the CDR3 reads CASSATLGLAGEATGELFF. CDR3 sequence (DNA): TGTGCCAGCAGCGCCACCCTCGGACTAGCGGGAGAGGCTACCGGGGAGCTGTTTTTT.

The chain recombines TRBV7-3 with TRBJ2-3; D is undetermined. Germline CDR1 SGHTA, CDR2 FQGTGA. CDR3 size: 14 residues. Trimming cost V 2 bases and J 0 bases, with 6 bases left between them. CDR3: CASSLVVSTDTQYF. The CDR3 nucleotides read TGTGCCAGCAGCTTAGTCGTGAGCACAGATACGCAGTATTTT.

The gene calls are TRBV19 and TRBJ1-3; D may be TRBD1 (6 bases). The length of the CDR3 is 14 residues. Germline V gene lookup returns CDR1 LNHDA and CDR2 SQIVND (reference sequence). V lost 7 bases and J 4 bases, leaving 14 bases between the germline ends. CDR3 sequence: CASTLRGKGNTIYF. CDR3 in DNA: TGTGCCAGTACCCTGAGGGGGAAAGGAAACACCATATATTTT.

This clone was picked up a small number of times. The genes are TRBV10-3 and TRBJ1-2; 7 bases line up with TRBD1. J was trimmed by 10 bases and V by 6 bases; bases with no gene match: 11. The length of the CDR3 is 13 residues. Looked up from germline, CDR1 is ENHRY and CDR2 is SYGVKD. DNA for the CDR3: TGTGCCATCAGGATGGGACAGACAGACGACTACACCTTC. It translates to CAIRMGQTDDYTF.

Concerning this clone itself: At one of its ends the junction is not consistent with the germline gene, which may arise from a read error. The chain uses TRBV7-9 and TRBJ1-2; D is unresolved. The CDR3 spans 12 residues. The germline V gene encodes CDR1 SEHNR and CDR2 FQNEAQ (reference sequence). CDR3: CSSSPSFYGYTF. Here the CDR3 DNA reads TGTTCCAGCAGCCCCTCCTTCTATGGCTACACCTTC.

The rearrangement uses TRBV29-1 and TRBJ1-2; 9 bases agree with TRBD1. Looked up from germline, CDR1 is SQVTM and CDR2 is ANQGSEA. Losses at the gene ends were 5 bases for V and 6 bases for J; bases not matched to a gene: 4. The CDR3 extends over 12 amino acids. The DNA for the CDR3 is TGCAGCGTTTATAGGGACAGGGATGGCTACACCTTC. Translated, it gives CSVYRDRDGYTF.

V is TRBV5-1 and J is TRBJ2-7, with D perhaps matching TRBD1 (5 bases). V was clipped by 1 base and J by 5 bases, with 13 bases between them. The CDR3 contains 14 residues. Looked up from germline, CDR1 is SGHRS and CDR2 is YFSETQ. The CDR3, as DNA: TGCGCCAGCAGCTTGCCTCAGGGATTTAACGAGCAGTACTTC. It translates to CASSLPQGFNEQYF. The entire variable domain, with the rest obtained from reference TRBV5-1 and TRBJ2-7, is as follows: KAGVTQTPRYLIKTRGQQVTLSCSPISGHRSVSWYQQTPGQGLQFLFEYFSETQRNKGNFPGRFSGRQFSNSRSEMNVSTLELGDSALYLCASSLPQGFNEQYFGPGTRLTVT.

The chain employs TRBV7-6 and TRBJ2-7; TRBD2 matches at 7 bases. This CDR3 has 13 residues. Germline CDR1 is SGHVS and CDR2 is FNYEAQ. The V and J ends lost 1 base and 7 bases, in that order; junction bases with no gene match: 4. CDR3 coding DNA: TGTGCCAGCAGCTTAGGGCAGGGAGGGGAGCAGTACTTC. It translates to CASSLGQGGEQYF.

The gene calls are TRBV4-3 and TRBJ2-6; 11 nucleotides line up with TRBD1. The germline gives CDR1 LGHNA, CDR2 YSLEER. V lost 1 base and J lost 1; bases outside the gene matches: 3. This CDR3 comprises 18 residues. The CDR3 is CASSQAGQGASGANVLTF. The CDR3, as DNA: TGCGCCAGCAGCCAAGCTGGACAGGGGGCTTCTGGGGCCAACGTCCTGACTTTC.

This chain connects TRBV4-2 to TRBJ1-5; D unclear. The CDR3 loop spans 17 amino acids. Looked up from germline, CDR1 is LGHNA and CDR2 is YNFKEQ. Trimming cost V 1 base and J 2 bases, with 15 bases left between them. CDR3 bases: TGTGCCAGCAGCCAAGGAGCCCGTGGTGAGGGCAATCAGCCCCAGCATTTT. This translates into CASSQGARGEGNQPQHF.

The CDR3 DNA follows: TGTGCCAGCAGCTTAGGCACGACAGGGAGGAATGAGCAGTTCTTC. Translated, it gives CASSLGTTGRNEQFF. This chain uses TRBV7-2 with TRBJ2-1; a weak D match, TRBD1 (7 bases). Trimming took 1 base from V and 7 from J, leaving 14 bases between them. Looked up from germline, CDR1 is SGHTA and CDR2 is FQGNSA. The CDR3 is 15 amino acids.

This clone was seen more than once but under ten times. This chain joins TRBV4-3 and TRBJ2-7; D is unclear. This CDR3 has 13 amino acids. The ends were cut back, 3 bases at V and 3 bases at J, with 9 bases in the middle. Germline-derived CDR1 and CDR2 are LGHNA and YSLEER. CDR3 sequence (DNA): TGCGCCAGCAGCCAGGAATACAGCTACGAGCAGTACTTC. It specifies CASSQEYSYEQYF.

The chain combines TRBV30 with TRBJ1-1; D not certain. Germline V gives CDR1 GTSNPN, CDR2 SVGIG (reference sequence). V lost 0 bases and J lost 4, with 18 bases in between. CDR3 length: 16 residues. The DNA for the CDR3 is TGTGCCTGGAGTGTACTGAGGGAAGTGAGAGCCACTGAAGCTTTCTTT. It encodes CAWSVLREVRATEAFF.

In its sample, this clone was seen a few times. The chain links TRBV4-3 to TRBJ1-1, with 8 bases matching TRBD1. The CDR3 is 15 residues long. Unmatched junction bases numbered 10, after V lost 4 bases and J lost 6 bases. The V gene's germline CDR1 is LGHNA and CDR2 YSLEER. CDR3 DNA sequence: TGCGCCAGCAGCCCACTAAGAGGACAGGGCCCTGAAGCTTTCTTT. The encoded protein is CASSPLRGQGPEAFF.

This chain links TRBV6-1 with TRBJ1-2; D is undetermined. V lost 6 bases and J 2 bases, leaving 13 bases between the germline ends. The germline gives CDR1 MNHNS, CDR2 SASEGT. This CDR3 has 14 residues. CDR3 sequence reads: CASSLTGSNYGYTF. As DNA, the CDR3 is TGTGCCAGCAGCCTGACTGGCTCAAACTATGGCTACACCTTC.

The chain is built from TRBV6-5 and TRBJ1-1; D not resolved. The CDR3 extends over 15 amino acids. V lost 6 bases and J 8 bases, leaving 22 bases between the germline ends. The germline V gene encodes CDR1 MNHEY and CDR2 SVGAGI. CDR3 in amino acids: CASSGRRGGTLEAFF. CDR3 DNA sequence: TGTGCCAGCAGCGGGCGGCGGGGAGGTACGTTAGAAGCTTTCTTT.